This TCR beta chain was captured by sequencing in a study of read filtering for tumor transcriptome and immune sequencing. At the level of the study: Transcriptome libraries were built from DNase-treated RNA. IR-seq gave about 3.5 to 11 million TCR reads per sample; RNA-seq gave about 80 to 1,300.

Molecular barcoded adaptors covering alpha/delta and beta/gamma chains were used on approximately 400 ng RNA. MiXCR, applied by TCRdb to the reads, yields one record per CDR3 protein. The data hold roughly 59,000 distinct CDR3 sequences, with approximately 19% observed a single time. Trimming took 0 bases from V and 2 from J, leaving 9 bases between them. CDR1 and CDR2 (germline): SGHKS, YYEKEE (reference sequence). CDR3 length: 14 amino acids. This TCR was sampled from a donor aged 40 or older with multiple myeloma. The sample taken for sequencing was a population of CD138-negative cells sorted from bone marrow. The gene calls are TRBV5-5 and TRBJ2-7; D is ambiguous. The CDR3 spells CASSLGAEAYEQYF. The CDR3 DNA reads TGTGCCAGCAGCTTGGGGGCTGAGGCCTACGAGCAGTACTTC.